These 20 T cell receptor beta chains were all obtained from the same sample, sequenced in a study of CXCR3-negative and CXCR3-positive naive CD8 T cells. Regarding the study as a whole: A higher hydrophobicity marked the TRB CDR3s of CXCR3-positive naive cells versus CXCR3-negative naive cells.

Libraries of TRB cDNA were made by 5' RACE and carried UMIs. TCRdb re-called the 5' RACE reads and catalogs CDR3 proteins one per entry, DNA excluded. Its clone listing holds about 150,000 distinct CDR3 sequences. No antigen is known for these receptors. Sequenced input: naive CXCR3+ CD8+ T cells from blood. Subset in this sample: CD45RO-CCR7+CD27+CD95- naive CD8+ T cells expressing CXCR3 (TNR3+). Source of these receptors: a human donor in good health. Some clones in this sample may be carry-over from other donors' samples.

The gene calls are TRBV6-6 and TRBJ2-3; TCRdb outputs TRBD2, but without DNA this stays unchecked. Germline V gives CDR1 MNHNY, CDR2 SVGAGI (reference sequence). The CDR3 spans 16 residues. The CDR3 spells CASSYGARGDTDTQYF.

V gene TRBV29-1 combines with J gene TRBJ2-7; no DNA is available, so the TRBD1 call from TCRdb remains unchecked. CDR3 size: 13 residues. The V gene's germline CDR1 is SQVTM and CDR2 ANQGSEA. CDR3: CSVARDRVYEQYF.

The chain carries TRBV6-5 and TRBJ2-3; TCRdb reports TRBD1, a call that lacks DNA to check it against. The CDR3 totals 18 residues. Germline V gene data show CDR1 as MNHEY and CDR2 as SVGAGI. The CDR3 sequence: CASSYQDWGGINTDTQYF.

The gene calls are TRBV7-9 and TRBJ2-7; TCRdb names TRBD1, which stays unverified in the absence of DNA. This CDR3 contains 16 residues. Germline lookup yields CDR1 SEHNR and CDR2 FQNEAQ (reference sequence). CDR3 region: CASSPTTGANSYEQYF.

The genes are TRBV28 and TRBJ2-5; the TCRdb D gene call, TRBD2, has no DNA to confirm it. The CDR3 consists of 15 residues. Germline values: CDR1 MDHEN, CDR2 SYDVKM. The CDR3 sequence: CAISERAAVQETQYF.

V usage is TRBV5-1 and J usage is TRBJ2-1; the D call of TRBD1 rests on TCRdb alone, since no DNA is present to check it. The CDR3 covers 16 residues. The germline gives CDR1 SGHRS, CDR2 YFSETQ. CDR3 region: CASSLTSTDPYNEQFF.

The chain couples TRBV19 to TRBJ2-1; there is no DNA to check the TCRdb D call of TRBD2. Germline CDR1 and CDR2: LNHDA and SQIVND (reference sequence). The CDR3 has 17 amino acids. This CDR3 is CASSIDLGDFTYNEQFF.

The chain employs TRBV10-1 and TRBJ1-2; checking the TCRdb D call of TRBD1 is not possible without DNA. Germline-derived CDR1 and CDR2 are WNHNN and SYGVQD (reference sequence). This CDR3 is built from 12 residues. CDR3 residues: CASPTGHYGYTF.

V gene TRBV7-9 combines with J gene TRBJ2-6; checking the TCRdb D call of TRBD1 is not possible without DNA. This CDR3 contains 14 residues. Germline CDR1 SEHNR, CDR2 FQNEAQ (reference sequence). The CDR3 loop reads CAIHRVSGANVLTF.

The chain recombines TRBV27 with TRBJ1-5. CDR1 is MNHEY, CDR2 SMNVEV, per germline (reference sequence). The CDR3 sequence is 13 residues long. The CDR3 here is CASSLSINQPQHF.

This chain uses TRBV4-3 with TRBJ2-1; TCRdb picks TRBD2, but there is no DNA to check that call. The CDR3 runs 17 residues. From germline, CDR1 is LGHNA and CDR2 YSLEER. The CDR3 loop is CASSQATSGGPYNEQFF.

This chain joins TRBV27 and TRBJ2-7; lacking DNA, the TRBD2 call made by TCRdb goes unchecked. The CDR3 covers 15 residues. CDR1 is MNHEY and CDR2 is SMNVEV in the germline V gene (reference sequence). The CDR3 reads CASSLAGGGSYEQYF.

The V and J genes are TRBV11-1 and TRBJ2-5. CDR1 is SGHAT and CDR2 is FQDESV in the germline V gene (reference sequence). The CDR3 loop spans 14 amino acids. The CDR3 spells CASSLEGRPETQYF.

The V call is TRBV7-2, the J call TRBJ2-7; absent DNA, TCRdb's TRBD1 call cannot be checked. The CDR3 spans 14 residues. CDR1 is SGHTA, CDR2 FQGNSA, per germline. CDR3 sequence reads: CASRDRAGSYEQYF.

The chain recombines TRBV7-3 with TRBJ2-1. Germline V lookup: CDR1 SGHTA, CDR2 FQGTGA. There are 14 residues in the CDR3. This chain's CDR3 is CASSLIVSPNEQFF.

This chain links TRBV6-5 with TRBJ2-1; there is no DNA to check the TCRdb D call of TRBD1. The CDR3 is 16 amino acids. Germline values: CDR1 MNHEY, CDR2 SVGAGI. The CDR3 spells CASSHGPGAGYNEQFF.

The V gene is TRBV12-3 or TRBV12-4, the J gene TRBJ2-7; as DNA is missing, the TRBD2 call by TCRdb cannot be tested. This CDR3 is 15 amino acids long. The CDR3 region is CASSPSPGDGDEQYF.

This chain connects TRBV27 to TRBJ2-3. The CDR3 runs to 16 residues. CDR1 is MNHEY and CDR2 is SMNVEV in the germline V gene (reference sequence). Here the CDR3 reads CASSFSTVSGTDTQYF.

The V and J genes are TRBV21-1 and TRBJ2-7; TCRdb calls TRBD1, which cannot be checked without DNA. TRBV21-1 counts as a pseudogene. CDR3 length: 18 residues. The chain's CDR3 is CASSKGAPERDTPYEQYF.

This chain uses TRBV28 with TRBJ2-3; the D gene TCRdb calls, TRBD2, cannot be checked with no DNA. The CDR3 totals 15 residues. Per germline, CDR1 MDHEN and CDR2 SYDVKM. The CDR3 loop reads CASSLEGRYVDTQYF.